These 29 T cell receptor beta chains share one sample of origin, sequenced in a study of CD8+ T cells in alopecia areata. The sequencing template was cDNA reverse transcribed from extracted RNA. TCRdb's copy holds only in-frame clones and misses some; the assay was immunoSEQ multiplex PCR. The repertoire holds around 120,000 clones, with 58% as singletons. Treatment meaning: oral pan-JAK inhibitor, 5-10 mg twice daily. The material sequenced was CD8+ T cells sorted from blood, taken at week 4, from a patient treated with tofacitinib. Receptors originate from a human donor with alopecia areata.

This clone appeared a few times. The V and J genes are TRBV27 and TRBJ1-6; 8 bases agree with TRBD1. The CDR3 is 15 amino acids. Germline V CDR1 and CDR2: MNHEY, SMNVEV (reference sequence). J lost 7 bases, V lost 4 bases, and 6 bases had no gene match. In DNA, the CDR3 is TGTGCCAGCAGTTCTATTGGACAGGGCAATTCACCCCTCCACTTT. It yields the protein CASSSIGQGNSPLHF.

Of note for this clone: At one end, the junction sequence differs from germline, possibly due to a read error. This chain joins TRBV5-1 and TRBJ2-5; 8 nucleotides line up with TRBD1. The CDR3 has 15 residues. Germline CDR1 reads SGHRS; CDR2 reads YFSETQ. The CDR3 is CASSFLGTGQETQYF. The CDR3 DNA follows: TGTGCCAGCAGCTTTTTGGGGACAGGACAAGAGACCCAGTACTTC.

This clone was observed a handful of times. This chain links TRBV11-2 with TRBJ2-3; D possibly uses TRBD1 or TRBD2 (6 bases each). This CDR3 contains 16 residues. Germline-derived CDR1 and CDR2 are SGHAT and FQNNGV. V gave up 1 base and J gave up 2 bases, with 13 bases separating them. CDR3: CASSLAGAGSTDTQYF. CDR3 nucleotide sequence: TGTGCCAGCAGCTTAGCGGGGGCCGGTTCCACAGATACGCAGTATTTT.

The V call is TRBV30, the J call TRBJ2-7, with D unresolved. This CDR3 spans 14 amino acids. V was clipped by 1 base and J by 0 bases, with 10 bases between them. The germline V gene encodes CDR1 GTSNPN and CDR2 SVGIG (reference sequence). As DNA, the CDR3 is TGTGCCTGGAGTGCCGACACCCGCTCCTACGAGCAGTACTTC. This sequence encodes CAWSADTRSYEQYF.

The chain joins TRBV30 to TRBJ1-1; tentative D call: TRBD1 (6 bases). This CDR3 is 15 amino acids long. Trimming stripped 2 bases from V and 1 base from J, with 14 bases between. Germline lookup yields CDR1 GTSNPN and CDR2 SVGIG (reference sequence). DNA for the CDR3: TGTGCCTGGAGTATTCCCGGGACACCGAACACTGAAGCTTTCTTT. Protein: CAWSIPGTPNTEAFF.

This chain connects TRBV29-1 to TRBJ2-5; D gene unclear. This CDR3 is 12 amino acids long. Germline CDR1 SQVTM, CDR2 ANQGSEA. The V and J ends lost 0 bases and 5 bases respectively, with 7 bases between them. The CDR3 DNA is TGCAGCGTTGAAGATTTGTATGAGACCCAGTACTTC. Translating it yields CSVEDLYETQYF.

This sequence joins TRBV29-1 and TRBJ1-2; D perhaps matches TRBD1 (6 bases). The ends were cut back, 6 bases at V and 3 bases at J, with 23 bases in the middle. The length of the CDR3 is 16 residues. Per germline, CDR1 SQVTM and CDR2 ANQGSEA. CDR3 sequence reads: CSVRASRGADDYGYTF. In DNA, the CDR3 is TGCAGCGTGAGGGCTTCGCGGGGGGCGGATGACTATGGCTACACCTTC.

This clone was seen more than once but under ten times. J is TRBJ2-1 and V is TRBV9; D gene uncertain. V lost 4 bases, J lost 3 bases, and 17 bases lay in between. CDR1 is SGDLS and CDR2 is YYNGEE in the germline V gene. CDR3 length: 16 residues. CDR3 protein: CASSPSSTRFYNEQFF. CDR3 nucleotide sequence: TGTGCCAGCAGCCCCAGTAGCACCAGGTTCTACAATGAGCAGTTCTTC. Variable domain in full (rest from reference TRBV9 and TRBJ2-1): DSGVTQTPKHLITATGQRVTLRCSPRSGDLSVYWYQQSLDQGLQFLIQYYNGEERAKGNILERFSAQQFPDLHSELNLSSLELGDSALYFCASSPSSTRFYNEQFFGPGTRLTVL.

This clone appeared a few times. The chain employs TRBV29-1 and TRBJ2-7, with 11 bases matching TRBD1. The CDR3 extends over 14 amino acids. Germline CDR1 reads SQVTM; CDR2 reads ANQGSEA. Trimming took 2 bases from V and 5 from J; bases not matched to a gene: 5. CDR3 in amino acids: CSVEWPGQGDEQYF. CDR3 DNA: TGCAGCGTTGAATGGCCGGGACAGGGGGACGAGCAGTACTTC.

The chain joins TRBV29-1 to TRBJ2-7; D remains unclear. V dropped 6 bases and J dropped 3 bases, with 6 bases sitting between them. This CDR3 has 10 residues. Germline CDR1 is SQVTM and CDR2 is ANQGSEA. Here the CDR3 DNA reads TGCAGCGTCCTACTCTACGAGCAGTACTTC. Amino acid sequence: CSVLLYEQYF.

The genes are TRBV7-2 and TRBJ2-3; 10 bases fit TRBD2. CDR1 and CDR2 (germline): SGHTA, FQGNSA. Germline trimming cut 1 base from V and 5 bases from J; bases unmatched to any gene: 3. The CDR3 totals 15 residues. The CDR3 sequence: CASSLGRLAGDTQYF. For the CDR3, the DNA is TGTGCCAGCAGCTTAGGACGACTAGCGGGAGATACGCAGTATTTT.

There are a few counts of this clone. This chain joins TRBV29-1 and TRBJ2-3; TRBD2 agrees at 8 bases. Germline loops: CDR1 SQVTM, CDR2 ANQGSEA. Trimming at V came to 4 bases and at J to 10 bases, leaving 1 base not matched to a gene. The CDR3 spans 10 residues. CDR3 sequence (DNA): TGCAGCGTTGCACTAGCGGCGCAGTATTTT. It specifies CSVALAAQYF.

The sample holds a few counts of this clone. The CDR3 region is CASSQIGGELFF. For the CDR3, the DNA is TGTGCCAGCAGCCAAATAGGCGGGGAGCTGTTTTTT. The chain has TRBV4-2 and TRBJ2-2, with unresolved D. V lost 2 bases to trimming and J lost 7 bases, with 5 bases between them. The CDR3 loop spans 12 amino acids. CDR1 is LGHNA, CDR2 YNFKEQ, per germline.

The genes are TRBV29-1 and TRBJ2-5, with D possibly being TRBD1 (7 bases). The length of the CDR3 is 13 residues. Trimming shortened V by 5 bases and J by 4 bases, and 14 bases separated the two germline ends. Germline V gene lookup returns CDR1 SQVTM and CDR2 ANQGSEA. CDR3 amino acids: CSVLGQGGETQYF. The CDR3 DNA is TGCAGCGTTCTGGGGCAGGGGGGAGAGACCCAGTACTTC.

The chain couples TRBV14 to TRBJ1-1; no definite D call. The CDR3 is 15 amino acids. From germline, CDR1 is SGHDN and CDR2 FVKESK. V was pared by 0 bases and J by 0 bases, with 8 bases between. CDR3 sequence: CASSQDGGMNTEAFF. The CDR3 coding sequence is TGTGCCAGCAGCCAAGACGGAGGGATGAACACTGAAGCTTTCTTT.

The gene calls are TRBV7-9 and TRBJ2-5; 8 nucleotides agree with TRBD1. Germline V gives CDR1 SEHNR, CDR2 FQNEAQ (reference sequence). V shed 3 bases, J shed 2 bases, and the junction held 5 bases outside the gene matches. The CDR3 extends over 15 amino acids. The CDR3 bases are TGTGCCAGCAGCTTCCGGGACAGGCAGCAAGAGACCCAGTACTTC. Amino acids: CASSFRDRQQETQYF. Combining the CDR3 with reference TRBV7-9 and TRBJ2-5 gives the whole variable domain DTGVSQNPRHKITKRGQNVTFRCDPISEHNRLYWYRQTLGQGPEFLTYFQNEAQLEKSRLLSDRFSAERPKGSFSTLEIQRTEQGDSAMYLCASSFRDRQQETQYFGPGTRLLVL.

The rearrangement links TRBV27 to TRBJ2-7, with D perhaps TRBD2 (6 bases). Germline V gene lookup returns CDR1 MNHEY and CDR2 SMNVEV (reference sequence). Trimming pared 10 bases from V and 2 bases from J, leaving 15 bases between. The CDR3 is made up of 13 amino acids. The CDR3 loop is CATKGRGAYEQYF. DNA for the CDR3: TGTGCCACCAAAGGGCGCGGGGCCTACGAGCAGTACTTC.

The genes are TRBV5-4 and TRBJ2-1; 7 bases map to TRBD2. The CDR3 covers 15 residues. The J segment lost 8 bases and the V segment lost 3 bases, leaving 11 bases of the junction unmatched. From germline, CDR1 is SGHNT and CDR2 YYREEE (reference sequence). The CDR3 region is CASSSGLVLGDEQFF. CDR3 sequence (DNA): TGTGCCAGCAGCTCAGGACTAGTCCTGGGGGATGAGCAGTTCTTC. Variable domain in full (rest from reference TRBV5-4 and TRBJ2-1): ETGVTQSPTHLIKTRGQQVTLRCSSQSGHNTVSWYQQALGQGPQFIFQYYREEENGRGNFPPRFSGLQFPNYSSELNVNALELDDSALYLCASSSGLVLGDEQFFGPGTRLTVL.

DNA for the CDR3: TGTGCCAGCAGTGAAGCGTGGGACCTCGATTCACCCCTCCACTTT. Protein sequence: CASSEAWDLDSPLHF. The rearrangement links TRBV2 to TRBJ1-6, with a possible D match to TRBD1 (5 bases). Trimming stripped 0 bases from V and 8 bases from J, with 11 bases between. The CDR3 extends over 15 amino acids. In germline, CDR1 is SNHLY, CDR2 FYNNEI.

This clone came up a few times. This chain joins TRBV29-1 and TRBJ2-5; 7 bases align to TRBD1. Germline-derived CDR1 and CDR2 are SQVTM and ANQGSEA. This CDR3 is built from 15 residues. The V segment lost 6 bases and the J segment 3 bases; nucleotides outside the gene matches: 13. CDR3 residues: CSVRGTVGPEETQYF. The CDR3 region has the DNA TGCAGCGTGCGAGGGACAGTGGGACCTGAAGAGACCCAGTACTTC.

The chain couples TRBV9 to TRBJ2-5; unclear D gene. In germline, CDR1 is SGDLS, CDR2 YYNGEE. Trimming left V 3 bases short and J 5 bases short, with 14 bases between. The CDR3 is 14 residues long. The CDR3 DNA sequence: TGTGCCAGCAGCGCCCCCGGTTCGTGGGAGACCCAGTACTTC. It is translated as CASSAPGSWETQYF. The entire variable domain, with the rest obtained from reference TRBV9 and TRBJ2-5, is as follows: DSGVTQTPKHLITATGQRVTLRCSPRSGDLSVYWYQQSLDQGLQFLIQYYNGEERAKGNILERFSAQQFPDLHSELNLSSLELGDSALYFCASSAPGSWETQYFGPGTRLLVL.

V usage is TRBV29-1 and J usage is TRBJ2-6; D perhaps matches TRBD1 (6 bases). Trimming stripped 0 bases from V and 0 bases from J, with 9 bases between. The CDR3 is 16 amino acids. The germline gives CDR1 SQVTM, CDR2 ANQGSEA. For the CDR3, the DNA is TGCAGCGTTGAAGATTTAGGGGGCTCTGGGGCCAACGTCCTGACTTTC. Its protein product is CSVEDLGGSGANVLTF.

The genes are TRBV29-1 and TRBJ2-4; 8 bases agree with TRBD1. With 7 bases clipped from V and 1 base from J, the junction kept 9 bases outside the gene matches. Germline loops: CDR1 SQVTM, CDR2 ANQGSEA. The length of the CDR3 is 15 residues. CDR3 nucleotide sequence: TGCAGCGGACTTGGACAGGGACTCGCCAAAAACATTCAGTACTTC. Translated, it gives CSGLGQGLAKNIQYF.

The table lists this clone with a few counts. CDR3 in DNA: TGTGCCAGCAGCCCCGGGTATTGGGAGACCCAGTACTTC. Its translation is CASSPGYWETQYF. The chain carries TRBV25-1 and TRBJ2-5; D gene ambiguous. Trimming shortened V by 6 bases and J by 5 bases, and 13 bases separated the two germline ends. CDR1 and CDR2 (germline): MGHDK, SYGVNS. The CDR3 has 13 amino acids.

The chain uses TRBV30 and TRBJ1-6; 7 bases map to TRBD1. V trimming: 5 bases; J trimming: 8 bases; junction bases outside the gene matches: 6. Germline assignment: CDR1 GTSNPN and CDR2 SVGIG (reference sequence). The length of the CDR3 is 13 residues. The CDR3 spells CAWAGTDYSPLHF. The CDR3 DNA reads as TGTGCCTGGGCCGGGACAGACTATTCACCCCTCCACTTT.

The CDR3 spells CASSQDTEAYYEQYF. CDR3 sequence (DNA): TGCGCCAGCAGCCAAGATACGGAAGCCTACTACGAGCAGTACTTC. The chain links TRBV4-3 to TRBJ2-7, with D unclear. Trimming left V 0 bases short and J 3 bases short, with 12 bases between. Germline V gives CDR1 LGHNA, CDR2 YSLEER. This CDR3 spans 15 amino acids.

The rearrangement uses TRBV5-1 and TRBJ2-3; D is perhaps TRBD1 (5 bases). The CDR3 loop spans 14 amino acids. V dropped 1 base and J dropped 0 bases, with 6 bases sitting between them. CDR1 is SGHRS, CDR2 YFSETQ, per germline. The CDR3 region has the DNA TGCGCCAGCAGCTTGAGACAGAGCACAGATACGCAGTATTTT. Amino acid sequence: CASSLRQSTDTQYF.

This chain joins TRBV29-1 and TRBJ2-3, with D possibly TRBD2 on 5 matching bases. This CDR3 has 16 residues. Germline CDR1 and CDR2: SQVTM and ANQGSEA. Trimming took off 7 bases at V and 2 bases at J, with 22 bases between the two ends. CDR3 sequence reads: CSARDIRGLATDTQYF. DNA of the CDR3: TGCAGCGCCCGGGATATCCGGGGTCTTGCCACAGATACGCAGTATTTT.

The chain couples TRBV30 to TRBJ2-1; TRBD1 matches 9 bases. V trimming: 2 bases; J trimming: 6 bases; junction bases outside the gene matches: 5. CDR3 length: 14 amino acids. Germline CDR1 is GTSNPN and CDR2 is SVGIG (reference sequence). CDR3 protein: CAWSLGTGSNEQFF. Here the CDR3 DNA reads TGTGCCTGGAGTCTCGGGACAGGGAGCAATGAGCAGTTCTTC.